This TCR beta chain was obtained from a study of CXCR3-negative and CXCR3-positive naive CD8 T cells. UMI labels and 5' RACE were used to prepare the TRB cDNA libraries. TCRdb reanalyzed the 5' RACE reads, giving one entry per CDR3 protein sequence and no DNA. This table lists roughly 50,000 distinct CDR3 sequences. Germline V CDR1 and CDR2: SGHTA, FQGNSA. The CDR3 has 15 residues. Sequencing input: memory CD8+ T cells from blood. The rearrangement links TRBV7-2 to TRBJ2-3; TCRdb gives TRBD2 as the D gene, but with no DNA this cannot be confirmed. This TCR was recovered from a human donor in good health. Some clones in this sample may be carry-over from other donors' samples. The CDR3 reads CASSQIAGAVDTQYF.